This TCR beta chain emerged from a study of T cell repertoires in cytomegalovirus infection. For the study at large: It was the public TCR beta signatures that indicated both CMV infection and matching HLA type. General observations from the study: Pooled public TCR beta family frequency picked out CMV carriers with the relevant HLA. In two of eight donors, the top clonotype was HLA-C-restricted CMV-specific.

TCRdb reprocessed the reads via MiXCR and lists one record per CDR3 protein. Of some 440,000 distinct CDR3 sequences in the sample, about a third were seen once. This clonotype was counted between two and nine times. The target antigen is unknown. Trimming removed 0 bases from V and 5 bases from J, with 8 bases in between. Per the germline V gene, CDR1 is SGHAT and CDR2 is FQDESV (reference sequence). This CDR3 is built from 14 residues. The sequenced sample consisted of PBMCs. The rearrangement uses TRBV11-1 and TRBJ2-1, with D possibly being TRBD1 (6 bases). The origin of this receptor is a human donor in good health (CMV status not recorded). Some clones in this sample may be carry-over from other donors' samples. The CDR3 sequence is CASSLAGGDNEQFF. CDR3 nucleotides: TGTGCCAGCAGCTTAGCAGGGGGTGACAATGAGCAGTTCTTC.